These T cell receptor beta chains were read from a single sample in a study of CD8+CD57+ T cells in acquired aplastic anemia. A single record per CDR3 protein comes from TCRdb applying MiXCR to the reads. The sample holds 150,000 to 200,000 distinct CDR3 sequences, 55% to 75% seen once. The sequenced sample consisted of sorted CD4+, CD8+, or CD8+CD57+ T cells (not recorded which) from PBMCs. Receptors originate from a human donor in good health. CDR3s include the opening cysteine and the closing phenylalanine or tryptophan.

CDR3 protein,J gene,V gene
CSAPIQGAGTEAFF,TRBJ1-1,TRBV20-1
CASSYGQSYEQYF,TRBJ2-7,TRBV6-2/TRBV6-3
CASSLDGRVVYNEQFF,TRBJ2-1,TRBV5-6
CASRTGQGEGYTF,TRBJ1-2,TRBV6-4
CASSYRVQAPQETQYF,TRBJ2-5,TRBV6-5
CASNKGGTGELFF,TRBJ2-2,TRBV7-9
CASSPGLVNNEQFF,TRBJ2-1,TRBV7-2
CASSLVNTEAFF,TRBJ1-1,TRBV5-6
CSARGLTEITYEQYF,TRBJ2-7,TRBV20-1
CASSLGTSPYGYTF,TRBJ1-2,TRBV7-2
CSARDVLAGGNNWEQYF,TRBJ2-7,TRBV20-1
CASSAQGGREVHEQFF,TRBJ2-1,TRBV9
CASSQGDPSYNEQFF,TRBJ2-1,TRBV5-1
CASSPVTYEQYF,TRBJ2-7,TRBV7-9
CASGNQREVHEQYF,TRBJ2-7,TRBV10-2
CAWRGQGNQPQHF,TRBJ1-5,TRBV30
CATSREGGNQPQHF,TRBJ1-5,TRBV15
CSAGGLEQFF,TRBJ2-1,TRBV20-1
CSARDGFSDFEQYF,TRBJ2-7,TRBV20-1
CASSSQPRTGIYNEQFF,TRBJ2-1,TRBV7-9
CASSVAGGGQYQEAQYF,TRBJ2-5,TRBV7-9
CASSSGTVTDTQYF,TRBJ2-3,TRBV2
CASSHAPGLAGTDTQYF,TRBJ2-3,TRBV9
CASSELAGLASNEQFF,TRBJ2-1,TRBV2
CSATRGGGGTDTQYF,TRBJ2-3,TRBV20-1
CASSSSGANVLTF,TRBJ2-6,TRBV7-9
CASSLTRAGDGNTIYF,TRBJ1-3,TRBV7-3
CASSQLAGTGELFF,TRBJ2-2,TRBV3-1
CASVGLNSPLHF,TRBJ1-6,TRBV19
CASSQEAVLYEQYF,TRBJ2-7,TRBV4-1
CASSYQRVYEQFF,TRBJ2-1,TRBV2
CASSQSTGVAYNEQFF,TRBJ2-1,TRBV4-2
CASSVVGGTDTQYF,TRBJ2-3,TRBV9
CSPKGASTDTQYF,TRBJ2-3,TRBV20-1
CASSRQGSAYEQYF,TRBJ2-7,TRBV9
CASSLRLAGKAYNEQFF,TRBJ2-1,TRBV27
CASSLAPASQQYF,TRBJ2-7,TRBV7-2
CASSDRIPVYNEQFF,TRBJ2-1,TRBV25-1
CASGAGVVETQYF,TRBJ2-5,TRBV12-3/TRBV12-4
CASSMGSSAGELFF,TRBJ2-2,TRBV19
CASSIGYYEQYF,TRBJ2-7,TRBV11-2
CASSFNSGGAVDTQYF,TRBJ2-3,TRBV7-8